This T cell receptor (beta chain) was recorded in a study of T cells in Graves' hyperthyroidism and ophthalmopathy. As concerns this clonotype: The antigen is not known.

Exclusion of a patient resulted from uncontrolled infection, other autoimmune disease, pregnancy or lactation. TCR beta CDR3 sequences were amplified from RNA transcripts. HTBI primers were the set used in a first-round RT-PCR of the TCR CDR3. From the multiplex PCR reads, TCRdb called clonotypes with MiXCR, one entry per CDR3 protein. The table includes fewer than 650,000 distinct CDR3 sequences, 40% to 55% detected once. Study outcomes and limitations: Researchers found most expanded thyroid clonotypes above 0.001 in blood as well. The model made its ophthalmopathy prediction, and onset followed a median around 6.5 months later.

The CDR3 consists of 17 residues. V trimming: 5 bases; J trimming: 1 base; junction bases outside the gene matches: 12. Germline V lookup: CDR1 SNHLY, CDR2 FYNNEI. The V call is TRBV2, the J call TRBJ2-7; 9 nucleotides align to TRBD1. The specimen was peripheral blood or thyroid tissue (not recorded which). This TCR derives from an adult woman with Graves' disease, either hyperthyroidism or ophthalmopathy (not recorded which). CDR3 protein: CASSTDRGPSGSYEQYF. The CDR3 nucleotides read TGTGCCAGCAGTACGGACAGGGGCCCATCGGGTTCCTACGAGCAGTACTTC.